This T cell receptor (beta chain) was recorded in a study of cytomegalovirus exposure and HLA in healthy donors. CDR3 length: 14 residues. V trimming: 6 bases; J trimming: 9 bases; junction bases outside the gene matches: 10. CDR1 and CDR2 from the germline V gene are LNHDA and SQIVND (reference sequence). A multiplex PCR was run with 60 Vbeta primers and 13 Jbeta primers. TCRdb keeps only in-frame clones here, not all; method: immunoSEQ multiplex PCR. The data show roughly 120,000 clones, with roughly 74% seen just once and 5.5% to 7% held by the top ten. Concerning this clone itself: Its antigen remains unknown.

Points from the study as a whole: Analysis was carried out at a later point, and it linked a missense DCLRE1C variant to TCR beta V- and J-gene trimming. Several of the most significant clusters were apparently associated with common viral pathogens in a later analysis. Later work found most CMV-associated TCR beta chains apparently HLA-restricted. It was likely that a cluster of highly shared sequence variants was a sequencing artifact.

What was sequenced was PBMCs. The chain uses TRBV19 and TRBJ1-5; 8 bases fit TRBD1. The sequence was collected from a man aged 40-49 years in good health and CMV-seropositive. DNA for the CDR3: TGTGCCAGTAGAGCAGGACAGGGCCATTTGCCCCAGCATTTT. It translates to CASRAGQGHLPQHF.